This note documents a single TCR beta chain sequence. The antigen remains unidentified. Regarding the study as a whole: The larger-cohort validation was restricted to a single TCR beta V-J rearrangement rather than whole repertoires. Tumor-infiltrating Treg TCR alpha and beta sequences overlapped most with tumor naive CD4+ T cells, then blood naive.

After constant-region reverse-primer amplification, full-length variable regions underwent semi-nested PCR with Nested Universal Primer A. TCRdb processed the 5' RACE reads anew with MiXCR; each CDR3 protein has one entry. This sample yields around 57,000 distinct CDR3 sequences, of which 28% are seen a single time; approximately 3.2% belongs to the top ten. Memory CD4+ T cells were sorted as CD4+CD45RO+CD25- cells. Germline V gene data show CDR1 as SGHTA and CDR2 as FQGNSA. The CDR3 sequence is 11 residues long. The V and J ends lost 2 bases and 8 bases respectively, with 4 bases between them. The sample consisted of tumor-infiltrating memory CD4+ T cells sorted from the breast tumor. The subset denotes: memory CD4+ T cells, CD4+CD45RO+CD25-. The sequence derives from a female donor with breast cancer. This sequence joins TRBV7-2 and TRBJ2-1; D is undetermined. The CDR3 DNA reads TGTGCCAGCAGCTTACTGCATGAGCAGTTCTTC. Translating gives CASSLLHEQFF.